This T cell receptor (beta chain) was obtained from a study of T-cell reconstitution after alpha-beta-depleted transplantation in children. This clonotype was seen more than once but under ten times. TCRbeta library preparation incorporated unique molecular identifiers. A single record per CDR3 protein comes from TCRdb applying MiXCR to the PCR reads. Here the sample spans some 490,000 distinct CDR3 sequences, approximately 12% being singletons. The material sequenced was PBMCs from the stem cell graft donor, taken from the stem cell graft. The TCR originated in a human donor who donated a stem cell graft to a child with combined immunodeficiency.

The CDR3 DNA reads TGTGCCAGCAGTGAAATCACAGATACGCAGTATTTT. Translating gives CASSEITDTQYF. The chain links TRBV6-1 to TRBJ2-3; D uncertain. Trimming shortened V by 2 bases and J by 2 bases, and 2 bases separated the two germline ends. Germline CDR1 is MNHNS and CDR2 is SASEGT. The CDR3 consists of 12 residues.